This T cell receptor beta chain emerged from a study of blood T cell repertoires in COVID-19. V lost 5 bases and J lost 3; bases outside the gene matches: 16. This CDR3 is 18 amino acids long. CDR1 is MDHEN and CDR2 is SYDVKM in the germline V gene. Per the original data handling: Researchers report that nucleated cell counts were estimated from reference gene primer amplification. TCRdb keeps only in-frame clones here, not all; method: immunoSEQ multiplex PCR. The V and J calls and clone size come from that table; D and trimming were worked out from the DNA. The sample lists 130,000 to 150,000 clones, 84% seen once, with around 6.8% in the top ten.

This chain uses TRBV28 with TRBJ2-7, with 10 bases that match TRBD1. The receptor's source is a human donor in a cohort sampled during active COVID-19. The sample consisted of peripheral blood. The CDR3 coding sequence is TGTGCCAGCAGTGACAGGGGGCCTTTCACCCTACCGAGCTACGAGCAGTACTTC. Translating it yields CASSDRGPFTLPSYEQYF.